The T cell receptor (beta chain) under discussion was sequenced for a study of T cell repertoires in cytomegalovirus infection. On the study more broadly: CMV infection plus the matching HLA type was flagged by public TCR beta signatures. Study-level results: The study found HLA-C-restricted CMV-specific TCR beta clonotypes dominating the ex vivo response. Public TCR beta family frequency separated CMV-and-HLA carriers, including in an independent cohort.

TCRdb independently ran MiXCR on the reads; one entry per CDR3 protein. The table lists some 680,000 distinct CDR3 sequences, about a third of them singletons. Germline CDR1 is SGHRS and CDR2 is YFSETQ. This CDR3 region has 16 residues. V lost 4 bases and J 4 bases, leaving 21 bases between the germline ends. Worth noting for this clonotype: As yet, its antigen is unknown.

The specimen sequenced was PBMCs. This sequence originates from a human donor in good health (CMV status not recorded). Some clones in this sample may be carry-over from other donors' samples. The V gene is TRBV5-1, the J gene TRBJ2-7, with D possibly being TRBD2 (5 bases). The CDR3 reads CASSIDPPRTGYEQYF. CDR3 sequence (DNA): TGCGCCAGCAGCATTGACCCTCCTAGGACGGGGTACGAGCAGTACTTC.